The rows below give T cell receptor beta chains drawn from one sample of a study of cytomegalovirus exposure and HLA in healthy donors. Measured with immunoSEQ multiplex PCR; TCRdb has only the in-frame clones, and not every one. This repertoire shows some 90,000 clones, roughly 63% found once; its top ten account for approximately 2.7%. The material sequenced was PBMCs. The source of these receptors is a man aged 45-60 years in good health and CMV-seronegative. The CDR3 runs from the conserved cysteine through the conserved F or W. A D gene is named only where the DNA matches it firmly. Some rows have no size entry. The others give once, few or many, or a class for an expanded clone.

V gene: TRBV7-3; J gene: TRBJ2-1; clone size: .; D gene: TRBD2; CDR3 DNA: TGTGCCAGCAGCCGAGATAGCGGGGGCTACAATGAGCAGTTCTTC; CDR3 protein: CASSRDSGGYNEQFF
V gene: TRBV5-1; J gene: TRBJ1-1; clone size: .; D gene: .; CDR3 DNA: TGCGCCAGCAGCCCCAGGGATATGAACACTGAAGCTTTCTTT; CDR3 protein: CASSPRDMNTEAFF
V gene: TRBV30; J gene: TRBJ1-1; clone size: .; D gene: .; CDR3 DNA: TGTGCCTGGAGTGTGGGGGCGCACACTGAAGCTTTCTTT; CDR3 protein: CAWSVGAHTEAFF
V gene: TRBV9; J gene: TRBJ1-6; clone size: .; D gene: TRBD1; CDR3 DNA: TGTGCCAGCAGCTCGGGACAGCCAAATTCACCCCTCCACTTT; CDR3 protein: CASSSGQPNSPLHF
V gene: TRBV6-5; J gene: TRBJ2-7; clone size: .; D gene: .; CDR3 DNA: TGTGCCAGCAGGGACCACAGGGGGGGCTCCTACGAGCAGTACTTC; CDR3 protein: CASRDHRGGSYEQYF
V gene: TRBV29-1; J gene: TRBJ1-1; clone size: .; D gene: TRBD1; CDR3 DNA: TGCATAGCGTTGGAGTGGGGGGACAGGAACACTGAAGCTTTCTTT; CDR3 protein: CIALEWGDRNTEAFF
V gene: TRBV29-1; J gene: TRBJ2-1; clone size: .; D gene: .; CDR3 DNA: TGCAGCGGACGGAAAACGGGCGGGACCAATGAGCAGTTCTTC; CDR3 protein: CSGRKTGGTNEQFF
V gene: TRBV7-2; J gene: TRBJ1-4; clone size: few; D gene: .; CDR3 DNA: TGTGCCAGCAGCCCGACTTCATATAATGAAAAACTGTTTTTT; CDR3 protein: CASSPTSYNEKLFF
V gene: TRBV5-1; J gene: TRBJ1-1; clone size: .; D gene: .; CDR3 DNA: TGCGCCAGCAGCTTCCAGGGACATGAAGCTTTCTTT; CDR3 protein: CASSFQGHEAFF
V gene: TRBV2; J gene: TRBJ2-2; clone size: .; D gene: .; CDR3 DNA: TGTGCCAGCACCTCAAACTCCCTTTTGAACACCGGGGAGCTGTTTTTT; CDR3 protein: CASTSNSLLNTGELFF
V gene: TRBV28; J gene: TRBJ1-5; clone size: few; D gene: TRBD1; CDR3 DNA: TGTGCCAGCAGTTCTAACGACAGGGTCAATCAGCCCCAGCATTTT; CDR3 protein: CASSSNDRVNQPQHF
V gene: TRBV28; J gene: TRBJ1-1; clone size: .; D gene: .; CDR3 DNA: TGTGCCAGCAGGAGTAATTTTATGAACACTGAAGCTTTCTTT; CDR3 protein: CASRSNFMNTEAFF
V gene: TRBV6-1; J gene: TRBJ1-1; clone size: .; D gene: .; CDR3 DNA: TGTGCCAGCAGTGAAGCCCTAAGACGGGTAGGAGAAGCTTTCTTT; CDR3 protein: CASSEALRRVGEAFF
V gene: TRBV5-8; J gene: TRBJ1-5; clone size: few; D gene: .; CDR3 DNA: TGTGCCAGCAGCTTGCGGGGAGGGAATCAGCCCCAGCATTTT; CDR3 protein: CASSLRGGNQPQHF
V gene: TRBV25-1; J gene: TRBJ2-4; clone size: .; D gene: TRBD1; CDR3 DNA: TGTGCCAGCAGTGAGGTGACAGGGGAAAAAGCCAAAAACATTCAGTACTTC; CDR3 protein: CASSEVTGEKAKNIQYF
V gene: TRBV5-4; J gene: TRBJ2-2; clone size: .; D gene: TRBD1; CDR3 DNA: TGTGCCAGCAGCCCCTCGGGGACAGAGGACACCGGGGAGCTGTTTTTT; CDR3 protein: CASSPSGTEDTGELFF
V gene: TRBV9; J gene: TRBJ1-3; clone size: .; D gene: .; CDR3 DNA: TGTGCCAGCAGCGTAGGCCCAGAAGATGGAAACACCATATATTTT; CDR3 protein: CASSVGPEDGNTIYF